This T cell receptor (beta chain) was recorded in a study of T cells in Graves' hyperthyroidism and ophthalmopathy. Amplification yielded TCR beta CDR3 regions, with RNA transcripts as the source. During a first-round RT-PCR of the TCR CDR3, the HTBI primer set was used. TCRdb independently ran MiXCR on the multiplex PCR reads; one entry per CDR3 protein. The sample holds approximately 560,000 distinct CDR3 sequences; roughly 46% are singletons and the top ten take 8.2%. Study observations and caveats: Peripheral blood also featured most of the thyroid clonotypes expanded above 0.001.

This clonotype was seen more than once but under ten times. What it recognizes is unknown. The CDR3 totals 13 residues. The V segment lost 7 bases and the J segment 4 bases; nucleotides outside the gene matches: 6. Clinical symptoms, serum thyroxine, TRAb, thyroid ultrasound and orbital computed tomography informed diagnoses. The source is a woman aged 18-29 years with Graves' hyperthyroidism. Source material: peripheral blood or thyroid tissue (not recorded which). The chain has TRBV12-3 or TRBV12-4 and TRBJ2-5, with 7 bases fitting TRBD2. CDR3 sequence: CASTGGRAETQYF. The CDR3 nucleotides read TGTGCCAGCACGGGAGGAAGAGCAGAGACCCAGTACTTC.